Below, 11 T cell receptor beta chains from the same sample are listed, as sequenced in a study of regulatory T cells in long-lasting Graves disease. Relying on iRepertoire HTBI primers and Arm-PCR of CDR3 regions, the team built TCR beta libraries. MiXCR, run by TCRdb on the multiplex PCR reads, gives a single entry per CDR3 protein. The table shows hundreds of thousands of distinct CDR3 sequences, with 16% occurring only once. Time point defined: newly diagnosed GD, antithyroid drugs for less than 3 months. The authors made the TCR library using RNA they extracted from PBMCs. This sample also belongs to another study, concerning T cells in Graves' hyperthyroidism and ophthalmopathy.

Sequencing was performed on peripheral blood mononuclear cells (PBMCs), taken at new diagnosis, from a patient treated with antithyroid drugs. The receptors stem from a man aged 40-49 years with Graves disease.

The J gene is TRBJ1-5, the V gene TRBV27; D is ambiguous. Trimming stripped 2 bases from V and 8 bases from J, with 10 bases between. This CDR3 region has 13 residues. CDR1 and CDR2 (germline): MNHEY, SMNVEV (reference sequence). CDR3 sequence: CASSLIWGEPQHF. The CDR3 nucleotides are TGTGCCAGCAGTTTAATCTGGGGAGAGCCCCAGCATTTT.

This clonotype was detected only a few times. V is TRBV6-2 or TRBV6-3 and J is TRBJ1-6; D uncertain. The CDR3 extends over 14 amino acids. Germline values: CDR1 MNHEY, CDR2 SVGEGT. V was clipped by 2 bases and J by 3 bases, with 5 bases between them. The CDR3 sequence is CASSYGIYNSPLHF. DNA of the CDR3: TGTGCCAGCAGTTACGGCATCTATAATTCACCCCTCCACTTT.

At least ten counts were recorded for this clonotype. The genes are TRBV6-9 and TRBJ1-1; D unresolved. Trimming took 2 bases from V and 8 from J, leaving 12 bases between them. The CDR3 has 13 amino acids. CDR1 is MNHGY and CDR2 is SVAAGI in the germline V gene. The CDR3 nucleotides are TGTGCCAGCAGTTATAGACAAAGGTTGGAAGCTTTCTTT. This gives the protein CASSYRQRLEAFF.

There are a few counts of this clonotype. The chain joins TRBV19 to TRBJ2-3; 7 positions match TRBD1. From germline, CDR1 is LNHDA and CDR2 SQIVND (reference sequence). J was trimmed by 7 bases and V by 3 bases; bases with no gene match: 4. The CDR3 sequence is 13 residues long. The CDR3 sequence is CASSITGENTQYF. The CDR3 DNA reads TGTGCCAGTAGTATTACAGGGGAAAATACGCAGTATTTT.

The chain is built from TRBV4-1 and TRBJ2-6; D might be TRBD2 (6 bases). This CDR3 is 15 amino acids long. CDR1 is MGHRA and CDR2 is YSYEKL in the germline V gene. V was cut by 1 base and J by 13 bases, with 17 bases left in between. The CDR3 here is CASSQGDSTQRVLTF. The CDR3 DNA reads as TGCGCCAGCAGCCAAGGGGACTCTACCCAACGGGTCCTGACTTTC.

This clonotype was observed many times. The chain combines TRBV7-2 with TRBJ2-1; possibly TRBD1 for D (6 bases). The CDR3 runs 12 residues. Looked up from germline, CDR1 is SGHTA and CDR2 is FQGNSA. V dropped 3 bases and J dropped 7 bases, with 7 bases sitting between them. The CDR3 region has the DNA TGTGCCAGCAGCTTCCAGGGGAATGAGCAGTTCTTC. Translating it yields CASSFQGNEQFF.

At least ten counts were recorded for this clonotype. The chain carries TRBV27 and TRBJ2-1; TRBD2 matches 9 bases. The CDR3 is made up of 15 amino acids. Germline-derived CDR1 and CDR2 are MNHEY and SMNVEV (reference sequence). V lost 3 bases, J lost 9 bases, and 9 bases stayed unmatched. The CDR3 bases are TGTGCCAGCAGTTTTGCCAGCGGGGGGTTGTTTGAGCAGTTCTTC. This gives the protein CASSFASGGLFEQFF.

At least ten counts were recorded for this clonotype. The V call is TRBV15, the J call TRBJ1-5; D is unclear. Trimming pared 1 base from V and 8 bases from J, leaving 18 bases between. Germline loops: CDR1 LNHNV, CDR2 YYDKDF (reference sequence). CDR3 length equals 16 residues. The CDR3 DNA reads as TGTGCCACCAGCAGAGGAATCGTGGACGGTCTGGAGCCCCAGCATTTT. As protein: CATSRGIVDGLEPQHF.

This clonotype was counted many times. The V call is TRBV5-5, the J call TRBJ2-2; perhaps TRBD2 as D (6 bases). The germline V gene has CDR1 SGHKS and CDR2 YYEKEE (reference sequence). V was shortened by 1 base and J by 5 bases, with 12 bases between the two germline ends. This CDR3 is 15 amino acids long. This chain's CDR3 is CASSLRRGWTGELFF. The CDR3, as DNA: TGTGCCAGCAGCTTGAGGAGGGGATGGACCGGGGAGCTGTTTTTT.

This clonotype was picked up many times. The rearrangement links TRBV3-1 to TRBJ2-7, with TRBD1 as a possible D gene (7 bases). The V gene lost 1 base and the J gene lost 5 bases, with 12 bases spanning the gap. The CDR3 contains 14 residues. Per germline, CDR1 LGHDT and CDR2 YNNKEL (reference sequence). Here the CDR3 reads CASSQGRGPDEQYF. The CDR3 DNA follows: TGTGCCAGCAGCCAAGGGAGGGGGCCCGACGAGCAGTACTTC.

The CDR3 loop reads CASSTRTSGSNEQFF. The CDR3 DNA is TGTGCCAGCAGTACCCGGACTAGCGGGTCTAATGAGCAGTTCTTC. V gene TRBV12-3 or TRBV12-4 combines with J gene TRBJ2-1; 11 positions agree with TRBD2. The CDR3 runs to 15 residues. Trimming removed 5 bases from V and 7 bases from J; junction bases left unmatched: 7.